This TCR beta chain was retrieved from a study of cytotoxic CD8 clonotypes in ibrutinib-treated CLL. Looking at the study overall: Response samples were obtained once patients had received a median about 11 months of treatment, range 6 to 36. General study results and limits: The public clonotypes identified were infrequent and showed contraction or stability on treatment. Clonality at baseline surpassed age-matched healthy donors and tracked circulating CD8+ T-cell counts.

Points on this clone: Its antigen is not identified.

Investigators sought sequencing depths of between 1 in 200,000 and 1 in 1 million T cells. TCRdb keeps only in-frame clones here, not all; method: immunoSEQ multiplex PCR. This sample has about 300,000 clones, with 76% found just once. The CDR3 is made up of 11 amino acids. J was trimmed by 2 bases and V by 11 bases; bases with no gene match: 3. CDR1 is WSHSY, CDR2 SAAADI, per germline. The source was PBMCs, collected at disease progression, from a patient treated with ibrutinib. The chain couples TRBV10-2 to TRBJ2-7; TRBD1 matches 7 bases. The sequence was collected from a human donor with chronic lymphocytic leukemia. The CDR3 region has the DNA TGCGCCTCGGGACAGCCCTACGAGCAGTACTTC. Its protein is CASGQPYEQYF.